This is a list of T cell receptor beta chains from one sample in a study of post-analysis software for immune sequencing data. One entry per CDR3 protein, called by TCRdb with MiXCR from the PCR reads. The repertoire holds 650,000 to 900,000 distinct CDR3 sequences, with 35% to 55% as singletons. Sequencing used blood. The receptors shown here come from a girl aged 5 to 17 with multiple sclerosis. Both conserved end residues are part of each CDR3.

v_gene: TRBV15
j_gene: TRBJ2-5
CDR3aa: CATSRVGGLETQYF

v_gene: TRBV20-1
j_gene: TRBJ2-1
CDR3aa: CSARILAGAGGSYNEQFF

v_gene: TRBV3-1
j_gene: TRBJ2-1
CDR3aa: CASSRTGFNNEQFF

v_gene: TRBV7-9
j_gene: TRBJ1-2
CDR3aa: CASSSGQAYSYGYTF

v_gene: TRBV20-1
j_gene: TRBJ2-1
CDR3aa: CSAARVDEQFF

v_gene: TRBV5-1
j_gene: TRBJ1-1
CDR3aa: CASRLDRVGTEAFF

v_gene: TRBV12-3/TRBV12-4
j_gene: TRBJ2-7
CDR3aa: CASSSTTGEQYF

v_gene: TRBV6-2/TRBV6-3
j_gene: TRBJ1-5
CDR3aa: CATGGHLNSQPQHF

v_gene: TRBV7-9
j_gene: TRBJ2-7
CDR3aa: CASSRTSGTGYEQYF

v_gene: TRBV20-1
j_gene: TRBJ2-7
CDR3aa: CSARAPVYEQYF

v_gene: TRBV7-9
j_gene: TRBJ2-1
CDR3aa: CASSQPPAAPNDNEQFF

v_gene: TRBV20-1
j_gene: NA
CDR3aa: CSARVPIGGYNEQYF

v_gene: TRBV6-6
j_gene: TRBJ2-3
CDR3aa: CASSYSNGRGDTQYF

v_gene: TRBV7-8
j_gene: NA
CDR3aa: CASSAPPMGAVETQYF

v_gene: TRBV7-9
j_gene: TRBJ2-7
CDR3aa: CASARIGAYEQYF

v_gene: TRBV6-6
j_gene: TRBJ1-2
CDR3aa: CASSRTVAGYTF

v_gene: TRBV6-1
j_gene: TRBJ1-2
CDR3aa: CASSDLSGHGYTF

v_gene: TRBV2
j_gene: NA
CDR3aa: CASSGEGGYYEQYF

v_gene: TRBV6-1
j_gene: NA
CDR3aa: CASSALGGTYEQYF

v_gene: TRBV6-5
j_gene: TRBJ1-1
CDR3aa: CASRRAGGTGTEAFF

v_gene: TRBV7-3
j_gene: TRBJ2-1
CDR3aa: CASSLTLSSEQFF

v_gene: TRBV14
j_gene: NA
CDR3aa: CASSQEGTGDYEQYF

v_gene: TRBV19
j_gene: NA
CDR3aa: CASGQFDEQYF

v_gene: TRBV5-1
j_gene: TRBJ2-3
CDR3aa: CVSSFGTSGTDTQYF

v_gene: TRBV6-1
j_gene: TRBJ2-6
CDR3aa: CASSESPPGQSGANVLTF

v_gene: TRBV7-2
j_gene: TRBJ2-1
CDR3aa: CASSTGTVGDEQFF

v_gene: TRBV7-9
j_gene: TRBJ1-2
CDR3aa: CASRRVETNYGYTF

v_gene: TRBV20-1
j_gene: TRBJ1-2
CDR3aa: CSARAEGVGSLAYGYTF

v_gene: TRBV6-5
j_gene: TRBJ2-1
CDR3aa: CASNPSYNEQFF

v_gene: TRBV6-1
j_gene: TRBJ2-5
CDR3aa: CASAGPGGETQYF

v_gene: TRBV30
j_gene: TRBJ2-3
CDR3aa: CAWSGATDTQYF

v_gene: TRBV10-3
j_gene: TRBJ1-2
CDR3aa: CAISEPTGSNYGYTF

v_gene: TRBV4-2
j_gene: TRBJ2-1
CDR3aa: CASSQDMDYNEQFF

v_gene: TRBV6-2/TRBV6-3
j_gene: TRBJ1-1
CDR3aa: CASGAGIVAFF

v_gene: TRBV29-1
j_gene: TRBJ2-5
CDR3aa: CSAGTQETQYF

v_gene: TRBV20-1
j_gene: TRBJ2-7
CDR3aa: CSARSINGSYEQYF

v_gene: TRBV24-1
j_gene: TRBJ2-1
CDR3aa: CAVSRRGNEQFF

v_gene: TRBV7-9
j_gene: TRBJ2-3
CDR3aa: CASSYGTTSTDTQYF

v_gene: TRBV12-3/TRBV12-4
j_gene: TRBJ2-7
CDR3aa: CASSLELGSRYEQYF

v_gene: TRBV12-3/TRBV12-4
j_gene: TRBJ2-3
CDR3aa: CASSLGLPGIAGDDTQYF

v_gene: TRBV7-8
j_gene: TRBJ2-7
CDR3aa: CASSLFGQGYEQYF